The source of this T cell receptor (beta chain) is a study of molecular identifiers for immune sequencing clone quantification. In the study overall: Naive CD8 cell RNA, from 20,000 or 100,000 cells, was split five ways in replicates, with four sequenced. Study findings and constraints: The sizes of highly expanded clones could be underestimated when identical TCR molecules share a barcode.

Germline V gene lookup returns CDR1 DFQATT and CDR2 SNEGSKA (reference sequence). Trimming took 3 bases from V and 3 from J; bases not matched to a gene: 8. The CDR3 loop spans 14 amino acids. TCRdb fed the PCR reads into MiXCR, producing one record per CDR3 protein. This table has some 650,000 distinct CDR3 sequences, 15% to 20% appearing once. With respect to this clonotype: Its cognate antigen is unknown.

Source material: naive CD8+ T cells from blood, with Jurkat cell RNA spiked in. The subset denotes: FACS-sorted CD8+CD4-CCR7+CD45RA+ naive T cells. This sequence originates from a human donor in good health. Some libraries in this study had Jurkat cell RNA spiked in. J is TRBJ2-7 and V is TRBV20-1, with 7 bases lining up with TRBD2. CDR3 sequence reads: CSASGGLTLYEQYF. The CDR3, as DNA: TGCAGTGCTAGTGGGGGACTAACTCTCTACGAGCAGTACTTC.